The 4 T cell receptor beta chains presented below share a single source sample, sequenced in a study of T cells in tuberculosis. The method was immunoSEQ multiplex PCR; TCRdb's version includes in-frame clones alone and lacks a portion of them. The sample contains roughly 60,000 clones, under 90% of which appear only once. Cells were sorted from thawed PBMC rested overnight and stained with GMM-loaded CD1B tetramer, viability dye and anti-CD3. The CD1B tetramers carried C32 glucose monomycolate purified from Rhodococcus equi. Sequenced: CD1b-GMM tetramer-negative cells sorted from PBMCs. The receptors were gathered from an adult woman with latent tuberculosis.

This rearrangement joins TRBV6-1 to TRBJ2-7; 16 nucleotides agree with TRBD2. Germline V gene lookup returns CDR1 MNHNS and CDR2 SASEGT. The junction had 8 bases not matched to a gene; V was cut back by 4 bases and J by 5 bases. This CDR3 spans 17 amino acids. The CDR3 nucleotides are TGTGCCAGCAGTGTTCCGGGACTAGCGGGAGGGCCGAACGAGCAGTACTTC. Protein product: CASSVPGLAGGPNEQYF.

The chain recombines TRBV18 with TRBJ2-1, with 8 positions matching TRBD2. The germline CDR1 and CDR2 sequences are KGHSH and LQKENI. The trim removed 2 bases at V and 4 bases at J, leaving 13 bases unmatched. This CDR3 comprises 18 residues. The DNA of the CDR3 is TGTGCCAGCTCACCAAGTTTGTTAGCGGGGTCCTTATACAATGAGCAGTTCTTC. Translating gives CASSPSLLAGSLYNEQFF.

The V gene is TRBV30, the J gene TRBJ2-2; weak D call: TRBD1 (5 bases). V lost 0 bases and J 6 bases, leaving 23 bases between the germline ends. CDR3 length equals 18 residues. Looked up from germline, CDR1 is GTSNPN and CDR2 is SVGIG (reference sequence). This CDR3 is CAWSVGAEEQRGPGELFF. The CDR3 nucleotides are TGTGCCTGGAGTGTTGGGGCCGAGGAACAGCGTGGGCCCGGGGAGCTGTTTTTT.

V gene TRBV27 combines with J gene TRBJ1-6; perhaps TRBD1 as D (5 bases). This CDR3 spans 14 amino acids. Germline V gene sequence: CDR1 MNHEY, CDR2 SMNVEV (reference sequence). V shed 2 bases and J shed 6 bases, with 8 bases lying between them. The CDR3 sequence is CASSLKDINSPLHF. In DNA, the CDR3 is TGTGCCAGCAGTTTAAAGGACATTAATTCACCCCTCCACTTT.